The 26 T cell receptor beta chains below were found in one sample sequenced in a study of blood T cells in healthy people across ages (dated by TCRdb to between 2015 and 2016). The library came from 5' RACE. These reads were obtained on an Illumina HiSeq 2500. A second PCR of about 7 to 12 cycles was run with a J-beta primer mix and a sample-barcoded 5' primer. TCRdb passed the public sequencing reads through fastp at Q25 and MiXCR, retaining productive beta sequences. Under each unique CDR3 protein, matching rows form one entry showing the most common genes and DNA. Present in this sample are around 800,000 distinct CDR3 sequences, under 30% of which were seen just once. The top ten constitute around 3% of the sample. These data were also filed under a second study, of T cells of mothers and their children.

The sequenced sample consisted of blood. The origin of the receptors is a boy aged 5 to 17 in good health.

The chain links TRBV2 to TRBJ2-5; the D gene is possibly TRBD2 (5 bases). Deletions cut 7 bases from V and 3 bases from J, with 9 bases between. This CDR3 is 12 amino acids long. The germline V gene encodes CDR1 SNHLY and CDR2 FYNNEI. CDR3 sequence (DNA): TGTGCCAGCACGCAGGAGGAAGAGACCCAGTACTTC. Protein: CASTQEEETQYF.

The rearrangement joins TRBV7-2 to TRBJ1-5, with a weak D call TRBD1 (6 bases). The CDR3 has 16 amino acids. CDR1 SGHTA and CDR2 FQGNSA come from the germline V gene. With 4 bases removed from V and 4 bases from J, the gap between germline ends came to 17 bases. CDR3 DNA: TGTGCCAGCAGCTATTCCGGGACAAGGGGTAATCAGCCCCAGCATTTT. Translating gives CASSYSGTRGNQPQHF.

The rearrangement uses TRBV20-1 and TRBJ1-4; tentatively, D is TRBD1 (5 bases). Germline V CDR1 and CDR2: DFQATT, SNEGSKA (reference sequence). This CDR3 comprises 16 residues. V lost 3 bases and J 4 bases, leaving 18 bases between the germline ends. The CDR3 loop reads CSASELGERGNEKLFF. CDR3 bases: TGCAGTGCTAGTGAACTTGGGGAGAGGGGTAATGAAAAACTGTTTTTT.

The gene calls are TRBV28 and TRBJ1-5; TRBD1 agrees at 7 bases. CDR1 and CDR2 (germline): MDHEN, SYDVKM. With V trimmed by 6 bases and J by 4 bases, 12 bases remained unmatched. There are 16 residues in the CDR3. CDR3 DNA sequence: TGTGCCAGCAGCTTGGGGGGACAGTACTTTAATCAGCCCCAGCATTTT. It specifies CASSLGGQYFNQPQHF.

There are a few counts of this clonotype. The V gene is TRBV13, the J gene TRBJ2-5; possibly TRBD1 or TRBD2 for D (5 bases each). With the DNA end fitting TRBJ2-7 better, the J assignment may be wrong. Germline V gene lookup returns CDR1 PRHDT and CDR2 FYEKMQ (reference sequence). The CDR3 consists of 16 residues. CDR3 sequence reads: CASSPNVGPGTYEQYF. CDR3 sequence (DNA): TGTGCCAGCAGCCCAAACGTGGGACCGGGAACCTACGAGCAGTACTTC.

This chain connects TRBV7-6 to TRBJ2-7; the D gene could be TRBD1 or TRBD2 (5 bases each). The germline gives CDR1 SGHVS, CDR2 FNYEAQ. This CDR3 has 14 residues. Trimming pared 5 bases from V and 2 bases from J, leaving 13 bases between. The CDR3 reads CASSHQGSAYEQYF. CDR3 DNA: TGTGCCAGCAGCCACCAGGGTAGCGCCTACGAGCAGTACTTC.

This rearrangement joins TRBV5-1 to TRBJ2-4; a possible D gene is TRBD1 (5 bases). Germline CDR1 SGHRS, CDR2 YFSETQ. This CDR3 has 14 amino acids. Trimming left V 0 bases short and J 7 bases short, with 11 bases between. The CDR3 reads CASSLDQGFNIQYF. The CDR3 DNA follows: TGCGCCAGCAGCTTGGACCAGGGTTTTAACATTCAGTACTTC.

This clonotype has a handful of counts. V usage is TRBV10-3 and J usage is TRBJ2-3; D unresolved. The CDR3 contains 13 residues. V lost 7 bases and J 2 bases, leaving 10 bases between the germline ends. From germline, CDR1 is ENHRY and CDR2 SYGVKD. DNA for the CDR3: TGTGCCATCACGGTCAGCTCCACAGATACGCAGTATTTT. The encoded protein is CAITVSSTDTQYF.

The rearrangement joins TRBV29-1 to TRBJ2-5; D possibly uses TRBD1 or TRBD2 (5 bases each). V shed 7 bases and J shed 5 bases, with 23 bases lying between them. Germline V gene sequence: CDR1 SQVTM, CDR2 ANQGSEA. This CDR3 is built from 15 residues. In nucleotides, the CDR3 is TGCAGCGCTCCCGTTGGGACCTCCATCGGGGAGACCCAGTACTTC. It specifies CSAPVGTSIGETQYF.

The chain recombines TRBV10-2 with TRBJ2-7; perhaps TRBD2 as D (5 bases). The CDR3 length is 15 residues. From germline, CDR1 is WSHSY and CDR2 SAAADI. The V gene lost 7 bases and the J gene lost 4 bases, with 20 bases spanning the gap. The CDR3 protein is CASKWAGTTGYEQYF. The CDR3 region has the DNA TGCGCCAGCAAGTGGGCGGGCACGACGGGGTACGAGCAGTACTTC.

This clonotype has more than one count but fewer than ten. The chain employs TRBV7-2 and TRBJ2-5; D is unresolved. The germline V and J ends were trimmed by 0 bases and 5 bases, with 13 bases remaining between them. This CDR3 is 15 amino acids long. Germline V gene lookup returns CDR1 SGHTA and CDR2 FQGNSA. CDR3 region: CASSLASAKGETQYF. The CDR3 DNA reads as TGTGCCAGCAGCTTAGCTAGTGCTAAAGGGGAGACCCAGTACTTC. Full variable domain (rest looked up from reference TRBV7-2 and TRBJ2-5): GAGVSQSPSNKVTEKGKDVELRCDPISGHTALYWYRQSLGQGLEFLIYFQGNSAPDKSGLPSDRFSAERTGGSVSTLTIQRTQQEDSAVYLCASSLASAKGETQYFGPGTRLLVL.

The J gene is TRBJ2-1, the V gene TRBV24-1; no firm D call. Looked up from germline, CDR1 is KGHDR and CDR2 is SFDVKD. The CDR3 covers 16 residues. V lost 3 bases and J 2 bases, leaving 13 bases between the germline ends. As DNA, the CDR3 is TGTGCCACCAGTGATCCTGATTTGAGGACCTACAATGAGCAGTTCTTC. Amino acid sequence: CATSDPDLRTYNEQFF.

The chain uses TRBV19 and TRBJ1-2; D gene ambiguous. The V gene's germline CDR1 is LNHDA and CDR2 SQIVND (reference sequence). V shed 2 bases and J shed 5 bases, with 12 bases lying between them. This CDR3 contains 14 residues. The CDR3 sequence: CASSIRRDGYGYTF. For the CDR3, the DNA is TGTGCCAGTAGTATAAGGCGAGACGGATATGGCTACACCTTC.

J is TRBJ2-4 and V is TRBV11-2, with a tentative D call TRBD2 (5 bases). CDR1 SGHAT and CDR2 FQNNGV come from the germline V gene. V lost 3 bases to trimming and J lost 2 bases, with 14 bases between them. The CDR3 length is 16 residues. Here the CDR3 DNA reads TGTGCCAGCAGCTTTCGGGCGGGCTCAACCAAAAACATTCAGTACTTC. Translation: CASSFRAGSTKNIQYF.

The chain links TRBV6-1 to TRBJ2-7, with D perhaps matching TRBD1 (6 bases). V was clipped by 8 bases and J by 3 bases, with 14 bases between them. Germline CDR1 and CDR2: MNHNS and SASEGT. The CDR3 sequence is 13 residues long. The CDR3 DNA is TGTGCCAGCCACAGGGATGTTGGCTACGAGCAGTACTTC. Protein: CASHRDVGYEQYF.

This chain connects TRBV7-3 to TRBJ2-1; no clear D. This CDR3 spans 16 amino acids. V gave up 2 bases and J gave up 7 bases, with 18 bases separating them. Germline CDR1 SGHTA, CDR2 FQGTGA. Written as DNA, the CDR3 is TGTGCCAGCAGCTTATCAGACCACTTGGGTGTGAATGAGCAGTTCTTC. This sequence encodes CASSLSDHLGVNEQFF.

The sample holds a few counts of this clonotype. The genes are TRBV20-1 and TRBJ1-5; no clear D. CDR3 length equals 15 residues. The V gene's germline CDR1 is DFQATT and CDR2 SNEGSKA (reference sequence). Trimming left V 3 bases short and J 5 bases short, with 17 bases between. CDR3 sequence reads: CSARFGGPFHQPQHF. The CDR3, as DNA: TGCAGTGCTAGGTTTGGCGGGCCTTTCCATCAGCCCCAGCATTTT.

As concerns this clonotype: No conserved phenylalanine or tryptophan is present at the end of the CDR3, so a read error is the likely explanation. The chain links TRBV5-5 to TRBJ2-7; D unclear. The length of the CDR3 is 15 residues. The germline gives CDR1 SGHKS, CDR2 YYEKEE (reference sequence). V lost 0 bases and J 2 bases, leaving 12 bases between the germline ends. This CDR3 is CASSLASTVTYEQYL. CDR3 sequence (DNA): TGTGCCAGCAGCTTGGCCTCTACGGTAACCTACGAGCAGTACCTC.

The table lists this clonotype with a few counts. V is TRBV6-1 and J is TRBJ2-1, with D possibly called TRBD1 or TRBD2 (6 bases each). The CDR3 runs to 14 residues. Germline-derived CDR1 and CDR2 are MNHNS and SASEGT. Trimming shortened V by 1 base and J by 7 bases, and 11 bases separated the two germline ends. CDR3 bases: TGTGCCAGCAGTGAAGTCGAGGGGGGTAATGAGCAGTTCTTC. It translates to CASSEVEGGNEQFF.

The chain has TRBV20-1 and TRBJ2-7; weak D call: TRBD2 (5 bases). The germline V and J ends were trimmed by 2 bases and 6 bases, with 14 bases remaining between them. This CDR3 has 13 residues. Germline V gene sequence: CDR1 DFQATT, CDR2 SNEGSKA (reference sequence). The DNA of the CDR3 is TGCAGTGCTAGATCCGGGGTGGGCTCCGAGCAGTACTTC. Translation gives CSARSGVGSEQYF.

The table lists this clonotype with a few counts. The chain carries TRBV2 and TRBJ2-1, with D hard to call. Trimming cost V 4 bases and J 2 bases, with 6 bases left between them. This CDR3 is built from 13 residues. CDR1 is SNHLY, CDR2 FYNNEI, per germline. CDR3 nucleotide sequence: TGTGCCAGCAGTGGGGTAGCCTACAATGAGCAGTTCTTC. Its protein is CASSGVAYNEQFF.

The chain is built from TRBV3-1 and TRBJ2-2, with D possibly TRBD2 on 5 matching bases. The germline V and J ends were trimmed by 0 bases and 4 bases, with 12 bases remaining between them. Germline CDR1 is LGHDT and CDR2 is YNNKEL (reference sequence). The CDR3 spans 16 residues. The CDR3 reads CASSQELAVSTGELFF. CDR3 nucleotides: TGTGCCAGCAGCCAAGAGCTAGCAGTCAGCACCGGGGAGCTGTTTTTT.

The J gene is TRBJ1-2, the V gene TRBV5-1; D is uncertain. The CDR3 has 14 residues. V lost 0 bases, J lost 3 bases, and 9 bases lay in between. CDR1 is SGHRS and CDR2 is YFSETQ in the germline V gene. CDR3 DNA: TGCGCCAGCAGCTTGGTCGGTATTGACTATGGCTACACCTTC. Translating gives CASSLVGIDYGYTF.

This clonotype was picked up one time. This chain uses TRBV10-3 with TRBJ1-5; unclear D gene. The CDR3 totals 14 residues. Germline V gene sequence: CDR1 ENHRY, CDR2 SYGVKD. Trimming took off 7 bases at V and 4 bases at J, with 14 bases between the two ends. The CDR3 sequence is CAIKGEDGNQPQHF. The CDR3 bases are TGTGCCATCAAGGGAGAGGATGGAAATCAGCCCCAGCATTTT.

The rearrangement uses TRBV25-1 and TRBJ2-3, with D perhaps TRBD1 or TRBD2 (5 bases each). The V end lost 1 base, the J end lost 4 bases, and 6 bases lay between the germline ends. CDR3 size: 13 residues. Germline V gene sequence: CDR1 MGHDK, CDR2 SYGVNS. CDR3 amino acids: CASSEWDPDTQYF. CDR3 nucleotide sequence: TGTGCCAGCAGTGAATGGGACCCAGATACGCAGTATTTT.

The gene calls are TRBV5-1 and TRBJ1-2; no reliable D call. Germline CDR1 and CDR2: SGHRS and YFSETQ. The V end lost 0 bases, the J end lost 6 bases, and 9 bases lay between the germline ends. CDR3 length: 13 amino acids. In DNA form, the CDR3 reads TGCGCCAGCAGCTTGGGCAACAGCCATGGCTACACCTTC. As protein: CASSLGNSHGYTF.